Listed here are 28 T cell receptor beta chains from one sample, sequenced in a study of blood T cell repertoires in COVID-19 (dated by TCRdb to the early 2020s). Libraries were built with the immunoSEQ multiplex PCR assay. Imported from immuneACCESS, the table was reduced by TCRdb to in-frame sequences with V and J called. These copies leave out some clones; in studies compared against another copy, an unresolved V gene accounts for under half, and the cause of the remainder is not known. This sample is represented by some 320,000 clones; 90% to 95% of them were singletons. Roughly 3.9% of the sample is taken by the ten largest. The sequenced sample was PBMCs or T cells enriched from blood (not recorded which). These receptors were obtained from a young woman who had been exposed to COVID-19.

This chain uses TRBV19 with TRBJ1-1; no firm D call. This CDR3 contains 13 residues. Germline CDR1 reads LNHDA; CDR2 reads SQIVND (reference sequence). V was pared by 3 bases and J by 1 base, with 6 bases between. The CDR3 is CASSITENTEAFF. The CDR3 DNA is TGTGCCAGTAGTATTACAGAGAACACTGAAGCTTTCTTT.

The V call is TRBV30, the J call TRBJ1-3; D uncertain. Germline assignment: CDR1 GTSNPN and CDR2 SVGIG (reference sequence). V was cut by 3 bases and J by 0 bases, with 12 bases left in between. This CDR3 region has 15 residues. This CDR3 reads CAWRQIPDSGNTIYF. As DNA, the CDR3 is TGTGCCTGGAGGCAGATACCCGACTCTGGAAACACCATATATTTT.

A single count supports this clone. This chain uses TRBV7-3 with TRBJ2-3; 9 bases fit TRBD2. The V segment lost 4 bases and the J segment 1 base; nucleotides outside the gene matches: 0. The CDR3 is 14 residues long. Per the germline V gene, CDR1 is SGHTA and CDR2 is FQGTGA. Written as DNA, the CDR3 is TGTGCCAGCAGCTCTAGCGGGGGCACAGATACGCAGTATTTT. As protein: CASSSSGGTDTQYF.

This sequence joins TRBV7-9 and TRBJ2-2; 12 positions agree with TRBD2. The germline gives CDR1 SEHNR, CDR2 FQNEAQ (reference sequence). V was clipped by 1 base and J by 4 bases; unmatched bases: 7. The CDR3 runs 18 residues. The CDR3 region is CASSLGLAGVTVTGELFF. CDR3 nucleotides: TGTGCCAGCAGCTTAGGACTAGCGGGGGTGACGGTCACCGGGGAGCTGTTTTTT.

The chain has TRBV7-2 and TRBJ2-3; tentatively, D is TRBD1 (5 bases). The CDR3 loop spans 13 amino acids. The germline CDR1 and CDR2 sequences are SGHTA and FQGNSA. Deletions cut 1 base from V and 8 bases from J, with 10 bases between. CDR3 sequence: CASSLEGRGTQYF. In DNA form, the CDR3 reads TGTGCCAGCAGCTTAGAGGGGCGCGGTACGCAGTATTTT.

In its sample, this clone was seen a few times. The gene calls are TRBV2 and TRBJ2-7; D gene uncertain. From germline, CDR1 is SNHLY and CDR2 FYNNEI. The CDR3 is 15 residues long. V lost 0 bases and J lost 3, with 12 bases in between. The CDR3 coding sequence is TGTGCCAGCAGTGAAGCGCTTCTTGGCAGCTACGAGCAGTACTTC. It encodes CASSEALLGSYEQYF.

The J gene is TRBJ1-2, the V gene TRBV18; TRBD1 matches at 7 bases. Trimming cost V 2 bases and J 7 bases; bases outside gene matches: 4. This CDR3 is built from 13 residues. Looked up from germline, CDR1 is KGHSH and CDR2 is LQKENI. The CDR3: CASSPEGASGYTF. CDR3 sequence (DNA): TGTGCCAGCTCACCAGAGGGGGCGAGTGGCTACACCTTC.

The rearrangement uses TRBV30 and TRBJ1-6, with 7 bases lining up with TRBD1. The germline CDR1 and CDR2 sequences are GTSNPN and SVGIG (reference sequence). The CDR3 is 14 residues long. The V segment lost 8 bases and the J segment 9 bases; nucleotides outside the gene matches: 13. CDR3 bases: TGTGCCCAACACACAGGGGTCTCGATTTCACCCCTCCACTTT. Amino acids: CAQHTGVSISPLHF.

The CDR3 region has the DNA TGTGCCAGCAGCTTAGATCTAGCTAACTATGGCTACACCTTC. Amino acid sequence: CASSLDLANYGYTF. The chain joins TRBV11-2 to TRBJ1-2; the D is unclear. This CDR3 region has 14 residues. Germline CDR1 SGHAT, CDR2 FQNNGV. V was cut by 0 bases and J by 0 bases, with 5 bases left in between.

The sample holds a few counts of this clone. V and J are TRBV10-1 and TRBJ1-2; TRBD1 might be the D (6 bases). The V and J ends lost 3 bases and 6 bases respectively, with 17 bases between them. The CDR3 is 15 residues long. Germline assignment: CDR1 WNHNN and CDR2 SYGVQD (reference sequence). The CDR3 nucleotides read TGCGCCAGCAGTGACACACAGGGCCCTGGGGATGGCTACACCTTC. Translated: CASSDTQGPGDGYTF.

The chain recombines TRBV24-1 with TRBJ2-2; tentative D call: TRBD1 (6 bases). This CDR3 is built from 15 residues. CDR1 and CDR2 from the germline V gene are KGHDR and SFDVKD. V was shortened by 4 bases and J by 5 bases, with 13 bases between the two germline ends. Here the CDR3 DNA reads TGTGCCACCAGTGACTCGAGGCAGGGGACCGGGGAGCTGTTTTTT. This sequence encodes CATSDSRQGTGELFF.

The V call is TRBV27, the J call TRBJ2-7; 10 positions agree with TRBD1. CDR1 is MNHEY, CDR2 SMNVEV, per germline (reference sequence). The CDR3 is 15 amino acids. The J segment lost 5 bases and the V segment lost 3 bases, leaving 7 bases of the junction unmatched. The chain's CDR3 is CASSFVGTGDNEQYF. DNA of the CDR3: TGTGCCAGCAGTTTTGTGGGGACAGGGGATAACGAGCAGTACTTC.

The rearrangement links TRBV7-6 to TRBJ1-5, with TRBD1 identical over 8 bases. CDR3 length: 15 amino acids. CDR1 and CDR2 from the germline V gene are SGHVS and FNYEAQ. V lost 5 bases to trimming and J lost 5 bases; unmatched junction nucleotides: 8. CDR3 protein: CASSSRTGWDQPQHF. Written as DNA, the CDR3 is TGTGCCAGCAGCAGTAGGACAGGGTGGGATCAGCCCCAGCATTTT.

CDR3 nucleotides: TGCGCCAGCAGCTTCCAGGTTAACTACGAGCAGTACTTC. Translation gives CASSFQVNYEQYF. The rearrangement joins TRBV4-1 to TRBJ2-7; D uncertain. This CDR3 is built from 13 residues. V lost 5 bases and J 3 bases, leaving 11 bases between the germline ends. In germline, CDR1 is MGHRA, CDR2 YSYEKL.

The V call is TRBV7-8, the J call TRBJ1-5, with 8 nucleotides matching TRBD1. The J segment lost 7 bases and the V segment lost 2 bases, leaving 10 bases of the junction unmatched. Germline V gives CDR1 SGHVS, CDR2 FQNEAQ. The CDR3 sequence is 16 residues long. Written as DNA, the CDR3 is TGTGCCAGCAGCTTAAGCCGGCCAGGGGGCGGGCAGCCCCAGCATTTT. Translation: CASSLSRPGGGQPQHF. Full variable domain (rest looked up from reference TRBV7-8 and TRBJ1-5): GAGVSQSPRYKVAKRGQDVALRCDPISGHVSLFWYQQALGQGPEFLTYFQNEAQLDKSGLPSDRFFAERPEGSVSTLKIQRTQQEDSAVYLCASSLSRPGGGQPQHFGDGTRLSIL.

V and J are TRBV27 and TRBJ2-1, with 8 bases that match TRBD2. CDR1 is MNHEY, CDR2 SMNVEV, per germline (reference sequence). The CDR3 length is 17 residues. Unmatched junction bases numbered 15, after V lost 5 bases and J lost 6 bases. CDR3 in DNA: TGTGCCAGCAGTCCAAAACTCTCTCGGGGGGGCCTCAATGAGCAGTTCTTC. Its translation: CASSPKLSRGGLNEQFF.

V is TRBV5-1 and J is TRBJ1-4, with TRBD1 as a possible D gene (5 bases). Germline lookup yields CDR1 SGHRS and CDR2 YFSETQ. V was trimmed by 4 bases and J by 7 bases, leaving 17 bases between them. This CDR3 comprises 15 residues. CDR3 nucleotide sequence: TGCGCCAGCAGCCGGGCCGCGTCGGGGGGTGAAAAACTGTTTTTT. It specifies CASSRAASGGEKLFF.

This sequence joins TRBV2 and TRBJ1-4, with TRBD1 as a possible D gene (6 bases). CDR1 SNHLY and CDR2 FYNNEI come from the germline V gene. V lost 7 bases and J lost 4, with 13 bases in between. The CDR3 has 14 amino acids. For the CDR3, the DNA is TGTGCCAGCAAAACGGGCAGGGGTAATGAAAAACTGTTTTTT. As protein: CASKTGRGNEKLFF. The complete variable domain, with remaining parts taken from reference TRBV2 and TRBJ1-4, reads EPEVTQTPSHQVTQMGQEVILRCVPISNHLYFYWYRQILGQKVEFLVSFYNNEISEKSEIFDDQFSVERPDGSNFTLKIRSTKLEDSAMYFCASKTGRGNEKLFFGSGTQLSVL.

This clone was counted a single time. This chain joins TRBV5-1 and TRBJ2-1; 11 bases line up with TRBD2. The junction had 2 bases not matched to a gene; V was cut back by 0 bases and J by 6 bases. The CDR3 extends over 15 amino acids. The germline CDR1 and CDR2 sequences are SGHRS and YFSETQ. CDR3 in DNA: TGCGCCAGCAGCTTGGGTAGCGGGGGGGGCAATGAGCAGTTCTTC. It specifies CASSLGSGGGNEQFF.

The rearrangement joins TRBV24-1 to TRBJ2-1; 12 bases map to TRBD2. Unmatched junction bases numbered 11, after V lost 0 bases and J lost 0 bases. Germline loops: CDR1 KGHDR, CDR2 SFDVKD. The length of the CDR3 is 21 residues. The DNA for the CDR3 is TGTGCCACCAGTGATTTGCCCAGACTAGCGGGGGCCTTGAGCTCCTACAATGAGCAGTTCTTC. It is translated as CATSDLPRLAGALSSYNEQFF.

This clone was detected only a few times. In the same sample, other DNA sequences code for this CDR3. The genes are TRBV25-1 and TRBJ2-5, with TRBD1 identical over 8 bases. Trimming removed 1 base from V and 5 bases from J; junction bases left unmatched: 3. This CDR3 has 14 residues. Germline V gene data show CDR1 as MGHDK and CDR2 as SYGVNS. The CDR3 DNA reads as TGTGCCAGCAGTGAATCCAGGGGGCACGAGACCCAGTACTTC. Its protein is CASSESRGHETQYF.

To note about this clone: A junction boundary mismatches the germline segment, possibly from a read error. The chain uses TRBV19 and TRBJ1-4; D perhaps matches TRBD1 (5 bases). CDR3 length equals 15 residues. CDR1 LNHDA and CDR2 SQIVND come from the germline V gene (reference sequence). The CDR3 loop is CASSMMGRVNEKLFF. The DNA of the CDR3 is TGTGCCAGTAGTATGATGGGCAGGGTTAATGAGAAACTGTTTTTT.

This clone was seen a single time. CDR3 coding DNA: TGTGCCACCAGCAGCACTTGGGCCATCTCTGGAAACACCATATATTTT. Translating gives CATSSTWAISGNTIYF. The rearrangement uses TRBV15 and TRBJ1-3; D uncertain. Germline V gives CDR1 LNHNV, CDR2 YYDKDF (reference sequence). This CDR3 comprises 16 residues. Trimming left V 3 bases short and J 0 bases short, with 12 bases between. Full variable domain (outside the CDR3, taken from reference TRBV15 and TRBJ1-3): DAMVIQNPRYQVTQFGKPVTLSCSQTLNHNVMYWYQQKSSQAPKLLFHYYDKDFNNEADTPDNFQSRRPNTSFCFLDIRSPGLGDTAMYLCATSSTWAISGNTIYFGEGSWLTVV.

The genes are TRBV6-5 and TRBJ2-1; D remains unclear. Trimming removed 9 bases from V and 4 bases from J, with 10 bases in between. This CDR3 is built from 12 residues. The germline gives CDR1 MNHEY, CDR2 SVGAGI. The CDR3 loop reads CASSRDYNEQFF. CDR3 in DNA: TGTGCCAGTTCACGCGATTACAATGAGCAGTTCTTC.

The chain combines TRBV2 with TRBJ2-3; TRBD1 is a possible D gene (6 bases). Between the trimmed V and J ends, which lost 9 bases and 4 bases, there was a span of 20 bases. The CDR3 extends over 15 amino acids. The germline CDR1 and CDR2 sequences are SNHLY and FYNNEI. This CDR3 is CASSIRQGNPDTQYF. The CDR3 region has the DNA TGTGCCAGTAGCATTAGGCAGGGGAACCCAGATACGCAGTATTTT.

This clone appeared a few times. The chain recombines TRBV9 with TRBJ2-3; 12 bases agree with TRBD2. The V gene's germline CDR1 is SGDLS and CDR2 YYNGEE. Germline trimming cut 2 bases from V and 4 bases from J; bases unmatched to any gene: 2. The CDR3 is 15 amino acids. As DNA, the CDR3 is TGTGCCAGCAGCGTCCTAGCGGGAGGGGCAGATACGCAGTATTTT. Protein product: CASSVLAGGADTQYF.

The chain recombines TRBV11-2 with TRBJ1-5; D not resolved. This CDR3 has 13 residues. V was pared by 3 bases and J by 5 bases, with 8 bases between. Looked up from germline, CDR1 is SGHAT and CDR2 is FQNNGV. CDR3 DNA: TGTGCCAGCAGCTTGTCCAATTATCAGCCCCAGCATTTT. This sequence encodes CASSLSNYQPQHF. Filled out from reference TRBV11-2 and TRBJ1-5, the complete variable domain reads EAGVAQSPRYKIIEKRQSVAFWCNPISGHATLYWYQQILGQGPKLLIQFQNNGVVDDSQLPKDRFSAERLKGVDSTLKIQPAKLEDSAVYLCASSLSNYQPQHFGDGTRLSIL.

The chain is built from TRBV5-1 and TRBJ2-7; 8 nucleotides match TRBD1. In germline, CDR1 is SGHRS, CDR2 YFSETQ. CDR3 length: 14 amino acids. J lost 4 bases, V lost 3 bases, and 6 bases had no gene match. CDR3 in DNA: TGCGCCAGCAGCTCAGGGGGCGGTGGGTACGAGCAGTACTTC. Amino acids: CASSSGGGGYEQYF. Full variable domain (outside the CDR3, taken from reference TRBV5-1 and TRBJ2-7): KAGVTQTPRYLIKTRGQQVTLSCSPISGHRSVSWYQQTPGQGLQFLFEYFSETQRNKGNFPGRFSGRQFSNSRSEMNVSTLELGDSALYLCASSSGGGGYEQYFGPGTRLTVT.